The 10 T cell receptor beta chains listed next were all sequenced from one sample in a study of identical twins. TCRdb reprocessed the 5' RACE reads via MiXCR and lists one record per CDR3 protein. Of fewer than 900,000 distinct CDR3 sequences listed, 21% are singletons. The same data also went into a second study, on T cells expressing NK-cell markers.

Sequences were obtained from PBMCs. Receptors were obtained from a woman aged 18-29 years in good health.

This clonotype occurred many times. The DNA for the CDR3 is TGCAGTGCTAGAGATCACGCGGGAGACTCCACCTACGAGCAGTACTTC. This codes for CSARDHAGDSTYEQYF. The chain combines TRBV20-1 with TRBJ2-7; 7 nucleotides match TRBD2. The V and J ends lost 0 bases and 2 bases, in that order; junction bases with no gene match: 10. This CDR3 has 16 residues. The germline CDR1 and CDR2 sequences are DFQATT and SNEGSKA (reference sequence).

This sequence joins TRBV18 and TRBJ2-6; the D gene is possibly TRBD2 (5 bases). Looked up from germline, CDR1 is KGHSH and CDR2 is LQKENI. The CDR3 is 15 amino acids. V was cut by 8 bases and J by 1 base, with 12 bases left in between. The CDR3 sequence is CASPTTGSGANVLTF. The CDR3 coding sequence is TGTGCCAGCCCCACCACGGGGTCTGGGGCCAACGTCCTGACTTTC.

This clonotype was recorded a few times. The CDR3 here is CASSFTGALSYEQYF. As DNA, the CDR3 is TGTGCCAGCAGTTTCACAGGGGCCCTCTCCTACGAGCAGTACTTC. This rearrangement joins TRBV12-3 or TRBV12-4 to TRBJ2-7, with 7 bases fitting TRBD1. The CDR3 length is 15 residues. With V trimmed by 3 bases and J by 0 bases, 5 bases remained unmatched.

This clonotype appeared a few times. An end of the junction differs from the germline gene, which may be a read error. J is TRBJ2-3 and V is TRBV7-9; unclear D gene. Germline V gene lookup returns CDR1 SEHNR and CDR2 FQNEAQ (reference sequence). The CDR3 runs 10 residues. The CDR3 is CASSLWHYDF. The CDR3, as DNA: TGTGCCAGCAGCTTGTGGCACTATGATTTT.

This clonotype was seen at least ten times. J is TRBJ2-2 and V is TRBV6-1; weak D call: TRBD2 (5 bases). Between the trimmed V and J ends, which lost 6 bases and 1 base, there was a span of 6 bases. There are 13 residues in the CDR3. Germline CDR1 is MNHNS and CDR2 is SASEGT. DNA for the CDR3: TGTGCCAGCAGCGAGGGGAACACCGGGGAGCTGTTTTTT. It codes for CASSEGNTGELFF.

This clonotype was observed a handful of times. CDR3 DNA sequence: TGCAGCGTTGCAGGCAGGGCGGGGACCTACAATGAGCAGTTCTTC. Amino acids: CSVAGRAGTYNEQFF. This chain links TRBV29-1 with TRBJ2-1; TRBD2 might be the D (6 bases). The CDR3 has 15 residues. With 4 bases removed from V and 2 bases from J, the gap between germline ends came to 15 bases. The germline V gene encodes CDR1 SQVTM and CDR2 ANQGSEA.

This clonotype appeared many times. The gene calls are TRBV14 and TRBJ2-3, with no clear D. The germline V and J ends were trimmed by 0 bases and 4 bases, with 5 bases remaining between them. The CDR3 loop spans 13 amino acids. From germline, CDR1 is SGHDN and CDR2 FVKESK. Written as DNA, the CDR3 is TGTGCCAGCAGCCAAGACAATTCAGATACGCAGTATTTT. It translates to CASSQDNSDTQYF. Full variable domain (missing parts from reference TRBV14 and TRBJ2-3): EAGVTQFPSHSVIEKGQTVTLRCDPISGHDNLYWYRRVMGKEIKFLLHFVKESKQDESGMPNNRFLAERTGGTYSTLKVQPAELEDSGVYFCASSQDNSDTQYFGPGTRLTVL.

The chain recombines TRBV5-1 with TRBJ1-4; no reliable D call. The V end lost 0 bases, the J end lost 6 bases, and 12 bases lay between the germline ends. The CDR3 has 15 amino acids. The V gene's germline CDR1 is SGHRS and CDR2 YFSETQ. CDR3 amino acids: CASSLAGLDYEKLFF. The DNA for the CDR3 is TGCGCCAGCAGCTTGGCGGGTTTGGATTATGAAAAACTGTTTTTT.

This clonotype was counted only a few times. The chain combines TRBV6-6 with TRBJ2-6; the D gene is possibly TRBD1 (5 bases). Trimming left V 10 bases short and J 8 bases short, with 9 bases between. The CDR3 covers 11 residues. Germline CDR1 is MNHNY and CDR2 is SVGAGI (reference sequence). The DNA of the CDR3 is TGTGCCACGTCAGGGACCAACGTCCTGACTTTC. Translation: CATSGTNVLTF.

At least ten counts were recorded for this clonotype. The rearrangement links TRBV6-6 to TRBJ2-4; D is uncertain. V gave up 5 bases and J gave up 7 bases, with 15 bases separating them. Germline CDR1 reads MNHNY; CDR2 reads SVGAGI (reference sequence). The CDR3 totals 14 residues. The DNA of the CDR3 is TGTGCCAGCAGTCCCCTTTCCGACACGAACATTCAGTACTTC. Translating it yields CASSPLSDTNIQYF.